These 2 T cell receptor beta chains were sequenced from one sample in a study of shared clonotypes between healthy human individuals. Measured with immunoSEQ multiplex PCR; TCRdb has only the in-frame clones, and not every one. The table records about half a million clones, less than 80% of them present only once. The sequenced material came from PBMCs. Every receptor here comes from a woman aged 40-49 years in good health. Some clones in this sample may be carry-over from other donors' samples.

V gene TRBV28 combines with J gene TRBJ1-2; D possibly corresponds to TRBD1 (5 bases). Germline V gives CDR1 MDHEN, CDR2 SYDVKM. This CDR3 spans 13 amino acids. V lost 3 bases, J lost 8 bases, and 13 bases lay in between. CDR3 bases: TGTGCCAGCAGTTTGGGCAGGGTGAGCGGCTACACCTTC. Its translation is CASSLGRVSGYTF.

This clone was counted once. V usage is TRBV5-1 and J usage is TRBJ1-1; D not certain. The V gene lost 1 base and the J gene lost 3 bases, with 10 bases spanning the gap. This CDR3 has 14 residues. Germline V gene lookup returns CDR1 SGHRS and CDR2 YFSETQ. The CDR3 region is CASSLLGMHTEAFF. The CDR3 DNA is TGCGCCAGCAGCTTGCTAGGGATGCACACTGAAGCTTTCTTT.